The 15 T cell receptor beta chains below come from one sample, sequenced in a study of shared T cell receptors in the human thymus. Sequencing was performed with immunoSEQ multiplex PCR; in TCRdb, only in-frame clones are kept and a portion is missing. The table records over 350,000 clones, roughly 94% of them present only once. The material sequenced was thymocytes. Every receptor here comes from a human donor.

The chain combines TRBV9 with TRBJ1-1; 9 bases are shared with TRBD1. Germline CDR1 is SGDLS and CDR2 is YYNGEE. CDR3 length equals 23 residues. Trimming removed 4 bases from V and 5 bases from J; junction bases left unmatched: 33. As DNA, the CDR3 is TGTGCCAGCAGCTCCAAAATAAAGGTGGGTGATGAGGGACAGGGCGGTCTTGGGACTGAAGCTTTCTTT. Its protein product is CASSSKIKVGDEGQGGLGTEAFF.

The gene calls are TRBV4-3 and TRBJ2-1, with 9 bases aligning to TRBD2. Trimming cost V 0 bases and J 6 bases; bases outside gene matches: 6. The CDR3 has 16 amino acids. CDR1 and CDR2 from the germline V gene are LGHNA and YSLEER. The CDR3: CASSQDWAGGPNEQFF. CDR3 coding DNA: TGCGCCAGCAGCCAAGACTGGGCGGGAGGGCCCAATGAGCAGTTCTTC.

The chain links TRBV7-3 to TRBJ2-7; a possible D gene is TRBD2 (5 bases). V was shortened by 0 bases and J by 3 bases, with 12 bases between the two germline ends. The V gene's germline CDR1 is SGHTA and CDR2 FQGTGA. This CDR3 spans 15 amino acids. The CDR3 bases are TGTGCCAGCAGCTTAACCCGGGAACGAGTCTACGAGCAGTACTTC. Encoded protein: CASSLTRERVYEQYF.

The chain joins TRBV27 to TRBJ1-5, with TRBD1 as a possible D gene (6 bases). The germline V gene has CDR1 MNHEY and CDR2 SMNVEV (reference sequence). This CDR3 spans 15 amino acids. V was cut by 5 bases and J by 6 bases, with 17 bases left in between. The DNA of the CDR3 is TGTGCCAGCAGTACCTACAGGGATAAGGGTCAGCCCCAGCATTTT. It translates to CASSTYRDKGQPQHF.

Notes on this clone: The sample holds other DNA sequences that translate to the same CDR3. The V gene is TRBV4-2, the J gene TRBJ1-5; 8 nucleotides match TRBD1. Germline loops: CDR1 LGHNA, CDR2 YNFKEQ. The CDR3 spans 19 residues. V was pared by 0 bases and J by 2 bases, with 12 bases of the junction left unmatched. The CDR3 DNA sequence: TGTGCCAGCAGCCAAGACCCGGGCAGGGGGCTCGAAGGCAATCAGCCCCAGCATTTT. Its translation: CASSQDPGRGLEGNQPQHF.

The CDR3 DNA is TGTGCCAGCAGTGAACCCCCCAGGGACACTTACGAGCAGTACTTC. It yields the protein CASSEPPRDTYEQYF. The chain combines TRBV6-1 with TRBJ2-7; D possibly corresponds to TRBD1 (6 bases). V was pared by 2 bases and J by 4 bases, with 15 bases between. This CDR3 is 15 amino acids long. Germline CDR1 reads MNHNS; CDR2 reads SASEGT.

The chain recombines TRBV28 with TRBJ2-7; D call uncertain. CDR1 and CDR2 (germline): MDHEN, SYDVKM. The V gene lost 5 bases and the J gene lost 1 base, with 6 bases spanning the gap. The CDR3 totals 12 residues. The CDR3 region has the DNA TGTGCCAGCAGTATCTGGTCCTACGAGCAGTACTTC. Amino acids: CASSIWSYEQYF.

This chain joins TRBV6-5 and TRBJ1-3; D unclear. CDR3 length equals 16 residues. Germline-derived CDR1 and CDR2 are MNHEY and SVGAGI. V lost 0 bases and J lost 2, with 11 bases in between. The CDR3 spells CASSYSILWAGNTIYF. In nucleotides, the CDR3 is TGTGCCAGCAGTTACTCGATACTGTGGGCTGGAAACACCATATATTTT.

The chain combines TRBV30 with TRBJ2-3; TRBD2 matches 9 bases. The CDR3 has 16 amino acids. CDR1 GTSNPN and CDR2 SVGIG come from the germline V gene (reference sequence). J was trimmed by 0 bases and V by 3 bases; bases with no gene match: 7. CDR3 region: CAWRGVSGSSTDTQYF. CDR3 in DNA: TGTGCCTGGAGAGGTGTTAGCGGGAGCAGCACAGATACGCAGTATTTT. The full variable domain, with the rest looked up from reference TRBV30 and TRBJ2-3, is SQTIHQWPATLVQPVGSPLSLECTVEGTSNPNLYWYRQAAGRGLQLLFYSVGIGQISSEVPQNLSASRPQDRQFILSSKKLLLSDSGFYLCAWRGVSGSSTDTQYFGPGTRLTVL.

This chain joins TRBV7-9 and TRBJ2-2; 9 bases line up with TRBD1. V was pared by 8 bases and J by 1 base, with 5 bases of the junction left unmatched. CDR1 SEHNR and CDR2 FQNEAQ come from the germline V gene (reference sequence). CDR3 length: 15 amino acids. CDR3 DNA sequence: TGTGCCAGCCTTGACAGGGGGGTGAACACCGGGGAGCTGTTTTTT. Translated: CASLDRGVNTGELFF.

The count of this clone is one. The chain is built from TRBV9 and TRBJ2-5, with D perhaps matching TRBD1 (5 bases). V lost 4 bases and J lost 4, with 14 bases in between. This CDR3 spans 14 amino acids. Germline-derived CDR1 and CDR2 are SGDLS and YYNGEE. The CDR3 nucleotides read TGTGCCAGCAGCCTCACGCCAGGGCCAGAGACCCAGTACTTC. Amino acids: CASSLTPGPETQYF.

The chain joins TRBV29-1 to TRBJ1-2, with D perhaps TRBD1 (5 bases). This CDR3 region has 13 residues. The germline V and J ends were trimmed by 6 bases and 5 bases, with 16 bases remaining between them. Germline assignment: CDR1 SQVTM and CDR2 ANQGSEA. As DNA, the CDR3 is TGCAGCGTCCCCGTGGGGGATCGGTATGGCTACACCTTC. Its translation is CSVPVGDRYGYTF.

The V and J genes are TRBV15 and TRBJ2-1; 10 bases match TRBD1. Germline V CDR1 and CDR2: LNHNV, YYDKDF (reference sequence). V gave up 5 bases and J gave up 8 bases; unmatched junction bases: 9. This CDR3 has 15 residues. The CDR3, as DNA: TGTGCCACCAGCCGACCGGGACAGGGGACCGATGAGCAGTTCTTC. Amino acid sequence: CATSRPGQGTDEQFF. The complete variable domain, with remaining parts taken from reference TRBV15 and TRBJ2-1, reads DAMVIQNPRYQVTQFGKPVTLSCSQTLNHNVMYWYQQKSSQAPKLLFHYYDKDFNNEADTPDNFQSRRPNTSFCFLDIRSPGLGDTAMYLCATSRPGQGTDEQFFGPGTRLTVL.

The chain links TRBV4-3 to TRBJ2-1; D ambiguous. V dropped 0 bases and J dropped 1 base, with 1 base sitting between them. Per the germline V gene, CDR1 is LGHNA and CDR2 is YSLEER. There are 13 residues in the CDR3. DNA for the CDR3: TGCGCCAGCAGCCAAGATTCCTACAATGAGCAGTTCTTC. Translation: CASSQDSYNEQFF.

The gene calls are TRBV11-2 and TRBJ1-2; 7 bases map to TRBD1. This CDR3 contains 16 residues. Trimming removed 0 bases from V and 3 bases from J; junction bases left unmatched: 7. Germline values: CDR1 SGHAT, CDR2 FQNNGV. CDR3 nucleotides: TGTGCCAGCAGCTTAGAGGCAGGGGGATCGGACTATGGCTACACCTTC. It translates to CASSLEAGGSDYGYTF.